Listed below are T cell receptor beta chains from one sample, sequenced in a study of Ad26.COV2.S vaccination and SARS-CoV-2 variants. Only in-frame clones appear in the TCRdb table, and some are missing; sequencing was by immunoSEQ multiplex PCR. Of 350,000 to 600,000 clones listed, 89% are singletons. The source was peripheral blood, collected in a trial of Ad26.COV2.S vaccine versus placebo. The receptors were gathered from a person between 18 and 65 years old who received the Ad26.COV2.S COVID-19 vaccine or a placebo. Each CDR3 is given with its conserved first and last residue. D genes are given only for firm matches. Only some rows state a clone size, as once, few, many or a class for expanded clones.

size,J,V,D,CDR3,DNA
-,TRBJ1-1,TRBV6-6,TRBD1,CASWTGTGGGTEAFF,TGTGCCAGTTGGACCGGGACAGGGGGCGGCACTGAAGCTTTCTTT
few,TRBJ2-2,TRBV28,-,CASSFGSQNTGELFF,TGTGCCAGCAGTTTTGGGAGTCAGAACACCGGGGAGCTGTTTTTT
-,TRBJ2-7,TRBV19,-,CASSRPGDYEQYF,TGTGCCAGTAGCCGACCAGGGGACTACGAGCAGTACTTC
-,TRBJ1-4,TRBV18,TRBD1,CASSPGTGDEKLFF,TGTGCCAGCTCACCAGGGACAGGGGATGAAAAACTGTTTTTT
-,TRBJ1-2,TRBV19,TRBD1,CASRDWGQRANYGYTF,TGTGCCAGTAGGGATTGGGGACAGAGAGCTAACTATGGCTACACCTTC
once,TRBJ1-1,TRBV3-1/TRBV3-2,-,CASSQSGGWTEAFF,TGTGCCAGCAGCCAATCGGGGGGGTGGACTGAAGCTTTCTTT
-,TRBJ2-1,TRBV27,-,CASSFGESLYNEQFF,TGTGCCAGCAGTTTCGGGGAATCCCTCTACAATGAGCAGTTCTTC
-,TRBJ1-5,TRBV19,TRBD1,CASRGQGKQPQHF,TGTGCCAGTAGGGGACAGGGGAAACAGCCCCAGCATTTT
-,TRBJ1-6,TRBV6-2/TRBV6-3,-,CASSLTGLGNSPLHF,TGTGCCAGCAGCTTAACAGGGTTGGGCAATTCACCCCTCCACTTT
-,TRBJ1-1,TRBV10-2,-,CASSERAEAFF,TGCGCCAGCAGTGAGAGGGCTGAAGCTTTCTTT
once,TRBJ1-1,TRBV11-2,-,CASSLVAGTVSEAFF,TGTGCCAGCAGCTTAGTGGCAGGGACGGTCTCTGAAGCTTTCTTT
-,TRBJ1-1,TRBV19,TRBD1,CASSPEEQGVNTEAFF,TGTGCCAGTAGCCCTGAGGAACAGGGGGTTAACACTGAAGCTTTCTTT
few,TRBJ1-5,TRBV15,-,CATSRDGQGNQPQHF,TGTGCCACCAGCAGAGATGGGCAGGGCAATCAGCCCCAGCATTTT
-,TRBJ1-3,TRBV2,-,CASSDTTRVSGNTIYF,TGTGCCAGCAGTGATACCACCCGAGTCTCTGGAAACACCATATATTTT
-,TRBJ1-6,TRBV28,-,CASREFSSYNSPLHF,TGTGCCAGCAGAGAATTTAGCTCCTATAATTCACCCCTCCACTTT
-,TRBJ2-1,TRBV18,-,CASSPSYRDEQFF,TGTGCCAGCTCACCCTCCTACCGCGATGAGCAGTTCTTC
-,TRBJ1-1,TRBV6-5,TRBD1,CASGQGRPEAFF,TGTGCCAGCGGACAGGGTCGTCCTGAAGCTTTCTTT
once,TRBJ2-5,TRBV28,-,CASSLHPRAQYF,TGTGCCAGCAGTTTACACCCTCGGGCCCAGTACTTC
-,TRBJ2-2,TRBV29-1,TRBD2,CSALSGSFAGELFF,TGCAGCGCTCTTAGCGGGAGTTTCGCCGGGGAGCTGTTTTTT
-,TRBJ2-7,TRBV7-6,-,CASSFSPGAYEQYF,TGTGCCAGCAGCTTTAGTCCGGGGGCCTACGAGCAGTACTTC
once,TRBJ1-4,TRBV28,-,CASSPPLPGTNEKLFF,TGTGCCAGCAGTCCACCCCTGCCAGGGACTAATGAAAAACTGTTTTTT
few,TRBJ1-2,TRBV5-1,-,CASSQDSGYGYTF,TGCGCCAGCAGCCAAGACAGCGGCTATGGCTACACCTTC
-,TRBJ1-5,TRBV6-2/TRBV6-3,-,CASSYRDQPQHF,TGTGCCAGCAGTTACAGAGATCAGCCCCAGCATTTT
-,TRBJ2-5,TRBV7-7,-,CASSRSGASQETQYF,TGTGCTAGCAGCCGATCGGGGGCATCCCAAGAGACCCAGTACTTC
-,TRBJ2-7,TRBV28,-,CASSPPGAILEQYF,TGTGCCAGCAGTCCCCCGGGCGCGATACTCGAGCAGTACTTC
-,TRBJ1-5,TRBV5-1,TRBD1,CASSTTGSLGQPQHF,TGCGCCAGCAGCACGACAGGGAGCCTCGGGCAGCCCCAGCATTTT
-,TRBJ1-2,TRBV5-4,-,CASSLDTARYGYTF,TGTGCCAGCAGCTTGGACACCGCCCGCTATGGCTACACCTTC
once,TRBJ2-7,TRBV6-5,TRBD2,CASSPAGTTWEQYF,TGTGCCAGCAGCCCAGCCGGGACTACGTGGGAGCAGTACTTC
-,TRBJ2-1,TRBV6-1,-,CASSESLREQFF,TGTGCCAGCAGTGAGAGCTTAAGAGAGCAGTTCTTC